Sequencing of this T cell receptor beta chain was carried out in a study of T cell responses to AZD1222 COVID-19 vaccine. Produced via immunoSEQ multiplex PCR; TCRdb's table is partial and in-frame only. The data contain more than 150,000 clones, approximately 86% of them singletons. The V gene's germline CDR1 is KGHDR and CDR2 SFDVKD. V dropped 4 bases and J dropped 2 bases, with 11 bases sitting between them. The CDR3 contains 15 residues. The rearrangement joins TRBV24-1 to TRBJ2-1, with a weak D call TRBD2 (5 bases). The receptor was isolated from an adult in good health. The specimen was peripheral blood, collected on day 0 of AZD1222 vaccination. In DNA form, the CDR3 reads TGTGCCACCAGTGAAACAGCGGCGGCCTACAATGAGCAGTTCTTC. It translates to CATSETAAAYNEQFF.